The sequence of this T cell receptor (beta chain) was determined in a study of monozygotic twins with inflammatory bowel disease. General study points: The authors could not tell different T cell subtypes apart.

A note on this clonotype: Its matching antigen is unknown.

This CDR3 spans 11 amino acids. Every sample had its cDNA made across eight separate reactions. Addition of UMIs with a 6-nucleotide sample barcode was achieved by template switching. TCRdb reanalyzed the 5' RACE reads and collapses them to one entry per CDR3 protein, without DNA. The table lists 110,000 to 150,000 distinct CDR3 sequences, with about 1.2% in the top ten. The clonotype originates from a human donor with ulcerative colitis or Crohn's disease, or a healthy co-twin of an affected twin (not recorded which). This rearrangement joins TRBV12-3 or TRBV12-4 to TRBJ1-1. The sequenced material came from blood. The CDR3 reads CASTLRAEAFF.